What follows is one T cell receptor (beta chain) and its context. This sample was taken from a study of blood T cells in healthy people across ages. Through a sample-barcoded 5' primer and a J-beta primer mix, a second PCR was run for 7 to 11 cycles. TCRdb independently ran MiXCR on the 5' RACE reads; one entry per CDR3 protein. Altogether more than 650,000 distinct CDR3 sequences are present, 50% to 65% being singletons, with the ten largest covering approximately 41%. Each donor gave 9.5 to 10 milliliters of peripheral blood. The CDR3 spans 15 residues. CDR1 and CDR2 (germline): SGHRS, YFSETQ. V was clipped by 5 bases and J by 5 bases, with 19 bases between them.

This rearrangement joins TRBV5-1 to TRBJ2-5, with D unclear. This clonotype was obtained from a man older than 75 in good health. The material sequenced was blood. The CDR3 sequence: CASSWPGEVQETQYF. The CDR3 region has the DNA TGCGCCAGCAGTTGGCCTGGTGAGGTGCAGGAGACCCAGTACTTC.